This T cell receptor (beta chain) was recorded in a study of shared clonotypes between healthy human individuals. Study-wide results and limits: The researchers took only blood, and tissue repertoires probably look different. Clonotype sharing among the donors was expected to vary with sequencing depth.

The CDR3 runs to 14 residues. From germline, CDR1 is KGHSH and CDR2 LQKENI. Trimming shortened V by 2 bases and J by 10 bases, and 12 bases separated the two germline ends. Libraries were prepared by immunoSEQ multiplex PCR; TCRdb keeps only in-frame clonotypes and omits some of them. The sample lists some 2.3 million clones; over 85% were seen once. A note on this clone: The antigen remains unidentified.

There were no recent acute infections or vaccinations among the donors, who were healthy HIV-negative adults. This TCR came from a man younger than 35 in good health. Some clones in this sample may be carry-over from other donors' samples. The specimen was naive CD4+ T cells from PBMCs. Subset indicated: CD45RA+ positively selected. The rearrangement joins TRBV18 to TRBJ1-6; the D is unclear. CDR3 in amino acids: CASSPGSGQSPLHF. CDR3 nucleotide sequence: TGTGCCAGCTCACCAGGATCGGGTCAATCACCCCTCCACTTT.